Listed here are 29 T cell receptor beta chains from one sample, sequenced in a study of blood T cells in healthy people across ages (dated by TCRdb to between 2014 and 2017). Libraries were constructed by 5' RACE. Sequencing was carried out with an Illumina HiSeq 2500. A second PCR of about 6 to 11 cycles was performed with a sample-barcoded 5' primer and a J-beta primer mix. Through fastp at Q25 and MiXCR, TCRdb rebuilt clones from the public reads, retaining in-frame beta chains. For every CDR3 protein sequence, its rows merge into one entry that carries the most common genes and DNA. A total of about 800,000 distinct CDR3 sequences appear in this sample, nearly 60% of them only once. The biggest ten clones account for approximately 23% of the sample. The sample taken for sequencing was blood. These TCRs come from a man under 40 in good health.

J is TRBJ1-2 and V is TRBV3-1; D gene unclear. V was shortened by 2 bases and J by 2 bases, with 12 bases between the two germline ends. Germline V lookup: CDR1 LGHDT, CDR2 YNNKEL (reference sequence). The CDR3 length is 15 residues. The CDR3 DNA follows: TGTGCCAGCAGCCAACTAGATGCAGGCAACTATGGCTACACCTTC. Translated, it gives CASSQLDAGNYGYTF.

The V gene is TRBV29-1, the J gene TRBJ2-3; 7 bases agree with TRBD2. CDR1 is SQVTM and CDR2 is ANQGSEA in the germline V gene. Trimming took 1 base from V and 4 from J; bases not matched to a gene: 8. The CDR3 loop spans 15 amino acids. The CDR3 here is CSVEGTSSLADTQYF. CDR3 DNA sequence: TGCAGCGTTGAAGGGACTAGTTCCCTCGCAGATACGCAGTATTTT.

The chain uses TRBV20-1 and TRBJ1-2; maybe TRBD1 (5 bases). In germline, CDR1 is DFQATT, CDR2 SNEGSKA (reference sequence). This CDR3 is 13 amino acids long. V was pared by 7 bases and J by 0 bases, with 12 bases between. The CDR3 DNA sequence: TGCAGTGGGGGGAGTACAGCTAACTATGGCTACACCTTC. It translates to CSGGSTANYGYTF.

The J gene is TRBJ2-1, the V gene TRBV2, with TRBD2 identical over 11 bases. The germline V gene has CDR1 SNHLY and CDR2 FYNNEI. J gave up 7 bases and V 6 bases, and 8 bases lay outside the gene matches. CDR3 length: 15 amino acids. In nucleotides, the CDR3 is TGTGCCAGCAGCCCAATGCTAGCGGGGGGAAATGAGCAGTTCTTC. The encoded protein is CASSPMLAGGNEQFF. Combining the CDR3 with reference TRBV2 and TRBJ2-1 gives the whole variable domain EPEVTQTPSHQVTQMGQEVILRCVPISNHLYFYWYRQILGQKVEFLVSFYNNEISEKSEIFDDQFSVERPDGSNFTLKIRSTKLEDSAMYFCASSPMLAGGNEQFFGPGTRLTVL.

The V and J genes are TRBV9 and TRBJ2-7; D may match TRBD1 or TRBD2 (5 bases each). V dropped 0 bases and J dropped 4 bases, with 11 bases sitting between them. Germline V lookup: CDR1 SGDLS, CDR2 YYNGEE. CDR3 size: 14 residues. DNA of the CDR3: TGTGCCAGCAGCGTAGGAGGGGTGGATTACGAGCAGTACTTC. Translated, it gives CASSVGGVDYEQYF.

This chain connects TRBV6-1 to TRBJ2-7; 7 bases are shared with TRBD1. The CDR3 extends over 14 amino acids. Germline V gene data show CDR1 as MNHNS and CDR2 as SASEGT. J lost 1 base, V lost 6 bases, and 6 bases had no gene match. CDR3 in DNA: TGTGCCAGCAGCGTAGTGGGACAGTCCTACGAGCAGTACTTC. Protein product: CASSVVGQSYEQYF.

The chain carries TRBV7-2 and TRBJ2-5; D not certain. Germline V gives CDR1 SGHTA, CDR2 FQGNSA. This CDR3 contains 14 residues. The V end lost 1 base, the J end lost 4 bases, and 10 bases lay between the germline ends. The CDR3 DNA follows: TGTGCCAGCAGCTTAGTTCTGGAGCGAGAGACCCAGTACTTC. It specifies CASSLVLERETQYF.

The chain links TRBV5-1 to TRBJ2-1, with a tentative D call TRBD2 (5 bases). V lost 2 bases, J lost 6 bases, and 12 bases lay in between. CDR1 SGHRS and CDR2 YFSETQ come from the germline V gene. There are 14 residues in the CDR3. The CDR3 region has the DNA TGCGCCAGCAGCTTACAGACTACAACCAATGAGCAGTTCTTC. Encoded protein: CASSLQTTTNEQFF.

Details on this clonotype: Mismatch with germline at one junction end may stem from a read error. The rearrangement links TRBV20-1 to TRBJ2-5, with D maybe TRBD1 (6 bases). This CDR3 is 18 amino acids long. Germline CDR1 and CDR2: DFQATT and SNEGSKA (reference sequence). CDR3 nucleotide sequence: TGCAGTGCCAGAGATGCCGCCAGGGGCGAAGGCGAGCAAGAGACCCAGTACTTC. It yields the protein CSARDAARGEGEQETQYF.

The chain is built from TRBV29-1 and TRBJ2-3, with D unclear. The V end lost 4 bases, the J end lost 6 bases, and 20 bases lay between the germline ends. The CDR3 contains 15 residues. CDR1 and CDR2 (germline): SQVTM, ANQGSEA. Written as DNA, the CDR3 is TGCAGCGTTGTCCGCAGTTTCGACATACAGGATACGCAGTATTTT. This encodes CSVVRSFDIQDTQYF.

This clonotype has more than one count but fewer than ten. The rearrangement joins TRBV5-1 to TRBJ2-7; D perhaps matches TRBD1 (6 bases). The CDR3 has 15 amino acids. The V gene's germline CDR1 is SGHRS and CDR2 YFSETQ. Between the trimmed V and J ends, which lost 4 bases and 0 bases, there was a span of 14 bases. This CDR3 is CASSPGQTSSYEQYF. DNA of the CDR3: TGCGCCAGCAGCCCAGGACAGACCAGCTCCTACGAGCAGTACTTC.

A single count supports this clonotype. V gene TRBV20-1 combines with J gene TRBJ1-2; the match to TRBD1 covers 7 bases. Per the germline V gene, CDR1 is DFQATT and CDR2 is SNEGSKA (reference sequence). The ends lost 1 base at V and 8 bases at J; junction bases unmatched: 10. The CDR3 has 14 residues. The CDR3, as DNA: TGCAGTGCTAGAGGACAGGGCTTTTTAGGAGGCTACACCTTC. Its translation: CSARGQGFLGGYTF.

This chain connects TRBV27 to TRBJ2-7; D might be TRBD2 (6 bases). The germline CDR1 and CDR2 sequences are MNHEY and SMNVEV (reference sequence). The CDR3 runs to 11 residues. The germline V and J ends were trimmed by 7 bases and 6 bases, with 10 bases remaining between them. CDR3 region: CASTKGGEQYF. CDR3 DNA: TGTGCCAGCACGAAGGGAGGCGAGCAGTACTTC.

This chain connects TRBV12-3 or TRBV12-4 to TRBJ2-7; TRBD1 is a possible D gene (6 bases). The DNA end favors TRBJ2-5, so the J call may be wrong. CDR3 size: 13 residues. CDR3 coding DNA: TGTGCCAGCAGTGATCAGGGGCGTGAGACCCAGTACTTC. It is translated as CASSDQGRETQYF.

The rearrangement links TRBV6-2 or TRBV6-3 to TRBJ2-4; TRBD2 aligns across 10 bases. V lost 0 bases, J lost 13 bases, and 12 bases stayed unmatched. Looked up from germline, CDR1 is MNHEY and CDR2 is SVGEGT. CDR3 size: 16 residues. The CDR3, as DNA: TGTGCCAGCAGTTACTCAAGCGGGAGGGCCATACAGGAGCAGTACTTC. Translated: CASSYSSGRAIQEQYF.

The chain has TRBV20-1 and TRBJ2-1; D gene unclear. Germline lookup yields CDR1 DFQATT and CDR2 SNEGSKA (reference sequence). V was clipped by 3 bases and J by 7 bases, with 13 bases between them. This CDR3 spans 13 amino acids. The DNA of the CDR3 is TGCAGTGCTAGGGGCGACTTAGGGAATGAGCAGTTCTTC. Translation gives CSARGDLGNEQFF.

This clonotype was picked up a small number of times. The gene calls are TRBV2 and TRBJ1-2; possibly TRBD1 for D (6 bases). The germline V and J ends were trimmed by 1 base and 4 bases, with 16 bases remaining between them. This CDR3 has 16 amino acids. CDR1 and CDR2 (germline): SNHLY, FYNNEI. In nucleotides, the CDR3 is TGTGCCAGCAGTGAAGTGGCCGGACAGAACGCCTATGGCTACACCTTC. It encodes CASSEVAGQNAYGYTF.

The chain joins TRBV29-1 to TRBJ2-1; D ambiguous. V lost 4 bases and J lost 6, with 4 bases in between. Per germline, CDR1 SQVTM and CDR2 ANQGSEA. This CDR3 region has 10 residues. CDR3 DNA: TGCAGCGTTGTAATCAATGAGCAGTTCTTC. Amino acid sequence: CSVVINEQFF.

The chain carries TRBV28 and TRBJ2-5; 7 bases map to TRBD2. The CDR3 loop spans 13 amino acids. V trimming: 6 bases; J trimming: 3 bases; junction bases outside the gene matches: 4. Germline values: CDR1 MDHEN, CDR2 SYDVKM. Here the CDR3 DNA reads TGTGCCAGCAGAACCAGCGGGAAAGAGACCCAGTACTTC. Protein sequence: CASRTSGKETQYF. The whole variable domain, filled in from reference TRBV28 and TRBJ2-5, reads DVKVTQSSRYLVKRTGEKVFLECVQDMDHENMFWYRQDPGLGLRLIYFSYDVKMKEKGDIPEGYSVSREKKERFSLILESASTNQTSMYLCASRTSGKETQYFGPGTRLLVL.

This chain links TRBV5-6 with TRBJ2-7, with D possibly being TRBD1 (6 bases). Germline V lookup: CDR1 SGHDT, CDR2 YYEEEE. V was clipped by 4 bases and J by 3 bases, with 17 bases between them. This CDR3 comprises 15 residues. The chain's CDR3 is CASSPGHLTIYEQYF. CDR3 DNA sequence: TGTGCCAGCAGCCCGGGACACCTGACAATCTACGAGCAGTACTTC.

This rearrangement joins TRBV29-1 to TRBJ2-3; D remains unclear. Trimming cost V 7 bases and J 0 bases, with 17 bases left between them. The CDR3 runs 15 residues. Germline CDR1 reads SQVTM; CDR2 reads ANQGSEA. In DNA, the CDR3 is TGCAGCGCCTCACATAATACCGGAAGCACAGATACGCAGTATTTT. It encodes CSASHNTGSTDTQYF.

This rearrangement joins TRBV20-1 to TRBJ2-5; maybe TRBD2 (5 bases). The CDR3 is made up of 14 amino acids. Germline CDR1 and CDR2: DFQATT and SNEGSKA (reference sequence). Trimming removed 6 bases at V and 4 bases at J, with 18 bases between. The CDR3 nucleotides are TGCAGTGCCCAGGCGGGCCGCTGGAGAGAGACCCAGTACTTC. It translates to CSAQAGRWRETQYF.

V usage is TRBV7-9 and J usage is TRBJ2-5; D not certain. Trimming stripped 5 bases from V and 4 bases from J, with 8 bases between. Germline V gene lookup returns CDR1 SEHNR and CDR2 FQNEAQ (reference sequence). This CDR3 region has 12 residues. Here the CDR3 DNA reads TGTGCCAGCAGCGAAAGACCAGAGACCCAGTACTTC. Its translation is CASSERPETQYF.

The CDR3 DNA reads as TGCAGTGCCCCTAGCGGGACCAATGAGCAGTTCTTC. Protein product: CSAPSGTNEQFF. The chain employs TRBV20-1 and TRBJ2-1; TRBD2 aligns across 9 bases. V lost 6 bases, J lost 6 bases, and 3 bases stayed unmatched. The CDR3 is 12 amino acids. The germline V gene has CDR1 DFQATT and CDR2 SNEGSKA (reference sequence).

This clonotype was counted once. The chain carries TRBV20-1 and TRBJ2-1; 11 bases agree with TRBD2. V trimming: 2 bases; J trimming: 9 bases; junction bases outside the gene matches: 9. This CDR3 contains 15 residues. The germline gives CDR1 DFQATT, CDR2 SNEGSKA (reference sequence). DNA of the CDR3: TGCAGTGCTAGACAAACTAGCGGGAGATGGAGTGAGCAGTTCTTC. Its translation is CSARQTSGRWSEQFF.

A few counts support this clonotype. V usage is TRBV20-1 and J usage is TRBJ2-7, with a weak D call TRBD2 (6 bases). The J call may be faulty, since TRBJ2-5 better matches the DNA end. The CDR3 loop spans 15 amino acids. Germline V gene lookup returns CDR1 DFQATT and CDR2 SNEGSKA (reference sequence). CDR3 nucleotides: TGCAGTGCTAGGTTCCGGGGGAGCGGTGGTGAGACCCAGTACTTC. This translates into CSARFRGSGGETQYF.

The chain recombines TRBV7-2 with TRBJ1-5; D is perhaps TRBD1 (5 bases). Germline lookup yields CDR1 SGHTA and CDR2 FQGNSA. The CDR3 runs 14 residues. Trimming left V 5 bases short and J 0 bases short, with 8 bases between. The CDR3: CASSDSYSNQPQHF. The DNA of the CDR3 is TGTGCCAGCAGCGACAGTTATAGCAATCAGCCCCAGCATTTT.

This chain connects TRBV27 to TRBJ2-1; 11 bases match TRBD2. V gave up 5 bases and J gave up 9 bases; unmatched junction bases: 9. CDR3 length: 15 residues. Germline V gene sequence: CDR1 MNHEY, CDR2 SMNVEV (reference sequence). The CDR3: CASSLLAGGGTEQFF. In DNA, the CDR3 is TGTGCCAGCAGTCTTCTAGCGGGGGGTGGCACTGAGCAGTTCTTC.

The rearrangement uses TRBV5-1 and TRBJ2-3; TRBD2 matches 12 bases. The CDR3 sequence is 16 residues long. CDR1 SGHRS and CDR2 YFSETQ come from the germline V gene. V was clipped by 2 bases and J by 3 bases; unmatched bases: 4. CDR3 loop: CASSFLLAGGTDTQYF. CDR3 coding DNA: TGCGCCAGCAGCTTTCTACTAGCGGGGGGTACAGATACGCAGTATTTT.